The present TCR beta chain was sequenced within a study of T cell changes during pregnancy in multiple sclerosis. V lost 4 bases, J lost 8 bases, and 13 bases lay in between. Looked up from germline, CDR1 is MGHRA and CDR2 is YSYEKL. CDR3 length: 13 amino acids. TCRdb's table, derived via immunoSEQ multiplex PCR, lists solely in-frame clones and lacks some. Of around 30,000 clones listed, 87% are singletons. This clonotype was sampled from a female donor with multiple sclerosis, enrolled in a pregnancy study. Material: CD8+ T cells from peripheral blood mononuclear cells, obtained in the first trimester of pregnancy. The chain recombines TRBV4-1 with TRBJ2-3; D possibly corresponds to TRBD2 (5 bases). The CDR3 is CASSPENAGTQYF. CDR3 nucleotides: TGCGCCAGCAGCCCTGAAAACGCGGGTACGCAGTATTTT.